This TCR beta chain was recorded in a study of identical twins. This clonotype was recorded many times. V was trimmed by 0 bases and J by 5 bases, leaving 8 bases between them. The CDR3 is made up of 13 amino acids. CDR1 and CDR2 (germline): SGHRS, YFSETQ. A universal primer site was created by template switching, with the cDNA bearing unique molecular identifiers. Via MiXCR, TCRdb re-called the 5' RACE reads, giving one row per CDR3 protein. The sample consists of 150,000 or so distinct CDR3 sequences, roughly 3.5% of them appearing once. The clonotype was recovered from a man between 18 and 35 years old in good health. The sequencing input was memory T cells sorted from blood. The chain employs TRBV5-1 and TRBJ1-1; D is perhaps TRBD1 (6 bases). The CDR3 region is CASSLGTGTEAFF. In DNA, the CDR3 is TGCGCCAGCAGCTTGGGTACAGGGACTGAAGCTTTCTTT.